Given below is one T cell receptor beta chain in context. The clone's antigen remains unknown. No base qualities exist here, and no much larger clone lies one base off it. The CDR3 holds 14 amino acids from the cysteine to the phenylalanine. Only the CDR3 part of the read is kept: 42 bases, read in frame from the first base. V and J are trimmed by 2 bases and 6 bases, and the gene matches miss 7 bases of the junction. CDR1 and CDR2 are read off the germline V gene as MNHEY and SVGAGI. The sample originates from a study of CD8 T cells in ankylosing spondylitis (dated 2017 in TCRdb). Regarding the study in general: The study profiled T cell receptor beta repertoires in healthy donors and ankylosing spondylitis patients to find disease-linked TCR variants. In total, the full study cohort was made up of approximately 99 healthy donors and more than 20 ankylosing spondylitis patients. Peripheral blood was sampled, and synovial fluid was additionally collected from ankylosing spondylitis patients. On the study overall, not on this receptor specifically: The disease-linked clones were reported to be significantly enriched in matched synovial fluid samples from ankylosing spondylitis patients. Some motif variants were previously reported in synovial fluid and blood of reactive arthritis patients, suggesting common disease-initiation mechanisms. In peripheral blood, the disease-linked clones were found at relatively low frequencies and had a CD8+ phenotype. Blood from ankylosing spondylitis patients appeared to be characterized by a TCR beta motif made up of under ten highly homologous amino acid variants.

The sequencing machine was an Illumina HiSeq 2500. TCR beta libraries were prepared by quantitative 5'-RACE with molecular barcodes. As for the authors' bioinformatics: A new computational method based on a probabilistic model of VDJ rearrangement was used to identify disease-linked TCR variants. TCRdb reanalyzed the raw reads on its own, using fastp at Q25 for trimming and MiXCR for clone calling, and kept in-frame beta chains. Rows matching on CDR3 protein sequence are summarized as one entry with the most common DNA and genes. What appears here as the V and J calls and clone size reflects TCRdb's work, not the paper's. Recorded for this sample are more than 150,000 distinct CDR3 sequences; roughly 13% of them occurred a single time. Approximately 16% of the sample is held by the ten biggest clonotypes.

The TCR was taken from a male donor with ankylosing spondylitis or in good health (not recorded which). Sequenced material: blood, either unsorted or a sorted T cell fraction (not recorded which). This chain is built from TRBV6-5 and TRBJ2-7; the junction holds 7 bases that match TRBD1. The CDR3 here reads CASSYIDRASEQYF. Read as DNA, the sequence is TGTGCCAGCAGTTACATCGACAGGGCCAGCGAGCAGTACTTC.